These 20 T cell receptor beta chains were sequenced from one sample in a study of cytomegalovirus exposure and HLA in healthy donors. The primer mix had 60 Vbeta and 13 Jbeta primers. Method: immunoSEQ multiplex PCR; TCRdb's copy keeps in-frame clones and lacks some. The sample lists approximately 190,000 clones, about 81% occurring once. The material sequenced was PBMCs. Receptors were obtained from a woman aged 18-29 years in good health and CMV-seropositive.

The chain combines TRBV12-5 with TRBJ2-1; TRBD1 agrees at 7 bases. Germline CDR1 is LGHNT and CDR2 is FRNRAP. J lost 5 bases, V lost 3 bases, and 10 bases had no gene match. This CDR3 contains 16 residues. CDR3 region: CASGFGPRQGDNEQFF. The CDR3 nucleotides are TGTGCTAGTGGTTTTGGCCCCCGACAGGGAGACAATGAGCAGTTCTTC.

This rearrangement joins TRBV6-1 to TRBJ2-1; a possible D gene is TRBD1 (5 bases). Trimming shortened V by 7 bases and J by 0 bases, and 13 bases separated the two germline ends. CDR3 length: 15 residues. The germline gives CDR1 MNHNS, CDR2 SASEGT. The CDR3 bases are TGTGCCAGCACTGCAGGGCAGAGCTCCTACAATGAGCAGTTCTTC. Residues: CASTAGQSSYNEQFF.

This chain joins TRBV5-1 and TRBJ2-1; TRBD1 matches at 8 bases. The CDR3 contains 16 residues. V lost 1 base and J lost 7; bases outside the gene matches: 10. Per germline, CDR1 SGHRS and CDR2 YFSETQ. The CDR3 spells CASSLLTGQGQNEQFF. CDR3 sequence (DNA): TGCGCCAGCAGCTTGCTTACAGGACAGGGTCAGAATGAGCAGTTCTTC.

In the case of this clone: A junction boundary mismatches the germline segment, possibly from a read error. Other DNA variants within this sample encode the same CDR3. The chain links TRBV7-9 to TRBJ1-1, with D perhaps matching TRBD1 (5 bases). The CDR3 contains 13 residues. CDR1 and CDR2 from the germline V gene are SEHNR and FQNEAQ (reference sequence). The CDR3 bases are TGTGCCAGCAGCTTCGTTCCGGACACCGAAGCTTTCTTT. This codes for CASSFVPDTEAFF.

The genes are TRBV29-1 and TRBJ1-2; no firm D call. Per germline, CDR1 SQVTM and CDR2 ANQGSEA. This CDR3 contains 12 residues. The chain's CDR3 is CTGDISNYGYTF. Written as DNA, the CDR3 is TGCACTGGCGACATTTCGAACTATGGCTACACCTTC.

The gene calls are TRBV7-9 and TRBJ2-1, with 8 bases identical to TRBD2. V dropped 4 bases and J dropped 7; count of bases not matched to a gene: 6. The germline V gene has CDR1 SEHNR and CDR2 FQNEAQ (reference sequence). This CDR3 is built from 14 residues. The CDR3 DNA reads as TGTGCCAGCAGCTCACAGGGCGGGAGGAATGAGCAGTTCTTC. Translation gives CASSSQGGRNEQFF.

The chain links TRBV11-3 to TRBJ2-1, with TRBD2 identical over 10 bases. The germline V gene encodes CDR1 SGHNT and CDR2 YENEEA. This CDR3 contains 15 residues. With V trimmed by 2 bases and J by 8 bases, 6 bases remained unmatched. CDR3 bases: TGTGCCAGCAGCTTATCTAGCGGGGGTGTCCATGAGCAGTTCTTC. Residues: CASSLSSGGVHEQFF.

A word on this clone: The junction shows a germline mismatch at one end, possibly a read error. The rearrangement links TRBV20-1 to TRBJ1-2, with 7 bases lining up with TRBD1. The CDR3 is 10 amino acids. CDR1 is DFQATT, CDR2 SNEGSKA, per germline (reference sequence). The chain's CDR3 is CSARALQGSF. The CDR3 nucleotides are TGCAGTGCTAGGGCCTTACAGGGGTCCTTC.

The rearrangement joins TRBV5-4 to TRBJ2-6, with TRBD2 matching over 7 bases. Germline values: CDR1 SGHNT, CDR2 YYREEE (reference sequence). CDR3 length equals 18 residues. J lost 1 base, V lost 7 bases, and 14 bases had no gene match. CDR3 DNA: TGTGCCAGCGGGGAGCGGGGAAGTTTCTTTTCTGGGGCCAACGTCCTGACTTTC. This sequence encodes CASGERGSFFSGANVLTF.

The gene calls are TRBV6-5 and TRBJ2-7; 9 bases fit TRBD2. This CDR3 region has 15 residues. J was trimmed by 7 bases and V by 7 bases; bases with no gene match: 14. Germline V gene lookup returns CDR1 MNHEY and CDR2 SVGAGI. Here the CDR3 DNA reads TGTGCCAGCACGATTGGTAGCGGGGGCGTGGGGGAGCAGTACTTC. It encodes CASTIGSGGVGEQYF.

This clone was counted only a few times. The V gene is TRBV5-1, the J gene TRBJ1-6, with D possibly being TRBD1 (6 bases). The CDR3 consists of 14 residues. In germline, CDR1 is SGHRS, CDR2 YFSETQ. Trimming cost V 1 base and J 9 bases, with 11 bases left between them. The CDR3 DNA reads TGCGCCAGCAGCTTGCAGGGGCAGGGTTCACCCCTCCACTTT. Its protein product is CASSLQGQGSPLHF.

V usage is TRBV4-1 and J usage is TRBJ1-6; 7 bases fit TRBD1. Trimming at V came to 3 bases and at J to 8 bases, leaving 13 bases not matched to a gene. CDR3 length: 17 residues. Germline V gene data show CDR1 as MGHRA and CDR2 as YSYEKL. In DNA, the CDR3 is TGCGCCAGCAGCCAGGGGACAGTGTCCGGGGGGGATTCACCCCTCCACTTT. The encoded protein is CASSQGTVSGGDSPLHF.

The chain uses TRBV7-3 and TRBJ1-2; possible D gene TRBD1, 5 bases. Germline V gives CDR1 SGHTA, CDR2 FQGTGA. V was trimmed by 3 bases and J by 6 bases, leaving 11 bases between them. This CDR3 has 13 residues. This CDR3 reads CASSFAQGDGYTF. CDR3 nucleotides: TGTGCCAGCAGCTTTGCCCAGGGTGATGGCTACACCTTC. Filled out from reference TRBV7-3 and TRBJ1-2, the complete variable domain reads GAGVSQTPSNKVTEKGKYVELRCDPISGHTALYWYRQSLGQGPEFLIYFQGTGAADDSGLPNDRFFAVRPEGSVSTLKIQRTERGDSAVYLCASSFAQGDGYTFGSGTRLTVV.

The chain has TRBV6-1 and TRBJ2-7; 14 bases agree with TRBD2. The germline gives CDR1 MNHNS, CDR2 SASEGT. With V trimmed by 3 bases and J by 7 bases, 5 bases remained unmatched. There are 15 residues in the CDR3. CDR3 region: CASSEGLAGAQEQYF. For the CDR3, the DNA is TGTGCCAGCAGTGAGGGACTAGCGGGGGCCCAGGAGCAGTACTTC.

With respect to this clone: The sample holds other DNA sequences that translate to the same CDR3. The chain carries TRBV5-1 and TRBJ2-1, with a possible D match to TRBD1 (6 bases). The V gene lost 0 bases and the J gene lost 6 bases, with 13 bases spanning the gap. Germline loops: CDR1 SGHRS, CDR2 YFSETQ. The CDR3 is made up of 15 amino acids. CDR3 sequence reads: CASSLAGTDSNEQFF. The CDR3 region has the DNA TGCGCCAGCAGCTTGGCGGGAACGGACAGCAATGAGCAGTTCTTC.

The chain carries TRBV7-9 and TRBJ1-2; 9 nucleotides agree with TRBD1. J was trimmed by 8 bases and V by 5 bases; bases with no gene match: 6. CDR3 size: 13 residues. Looked up from germline, CDR1 is SEHNR and CDR2 is FQNEAQ (reference sequence). The CDR3 loop is CASSPTGGLGYTF. The CDR3 bases are TGTGCCAGCAGCCCCACAGGGGGCCTAGGCTACACCTTC. The full variable domain, in which reference TRBV7-9 and TRBJ1-2 provide the parts outside the CDR3, is DTGVSQNPRHKITKRGQNVTFRCDPISEHNRLYWYRQTLGQGPEFLTYFQNEAQLEKSRLLSDRFSAERPKGSFSTLEIQRTEQGDSAMYLCASSPTGGLGYTFGSGTRLTVV.

The rearrangement uses TRBV12-5 and TRBJ2-2, with 11 nucleotides matching TRBD2. Germline assignment: CDR1 LGHNT and CDR2 FRNRAP. CDR3 length: 21 amino acids. V shed 0 bases, J shed 1 base, and the junction held 13 bases outside the gene matches. The CDR3 nucleotides read TGTGCTAGTGGTTTGGTCCATAGCCCACTAGCGGGGGTAATGAACACCGGGGAGCTGTTTTTT. Amino acid sequence: CASGLVHSPLAGVMNTGELFF.

This clone turned up a few times. The gene calls are TRBV9 and TRBJ1-1; D perhaps matches TRBD1 (5 bases). CDR3 length: 14 residues. Between the trimmed V and J ends, which lost 0 bases and 4 bases, there was a span of 10 bases. Germline values: CDR1 SGDLS, CDR2 YYNGEE. The CDR3 DNA follows: TGTGCCAGCAGCGTAGCTACGGGGGGCACTGAAGCTTTCTTT. Translation: CASSVATGGTEAFF.

This rearrangement joins TRBV2 to TRBJ2-1, with D possibly TRBD1 on 6 matching bases. Germline CDR1 and CDR2: SNHLY and FYNNEI. The CDR3 length is 14 residues. The V end was cut by 6 bases, the J end by 4 bases, with 13 bases between. The DNA for the CDR3 is TGTGCCAGCAGCCGGGACACTGGATACAATGAGCAGTTCTTC. Residues: CASSRDTGYNEQFF.

V gene TRBV29-1 combines with J gene TRBJ2-1; 12 bases match TRBD2. Per germline, CDR1 SQVTM and CDR2 ANQGSEA. The junction had 7 bases not matched to a gene; V was cut back by 6 bases and J by 7 bases. The CDR3 is 14 amino acids. The CDR3 is CSVVRLAGVNEQFF. The CDR3 DNA sequence: TGCAGCGTGGTAAGACTAGCGGGGGTTAATGAGCAGTTCTTC.